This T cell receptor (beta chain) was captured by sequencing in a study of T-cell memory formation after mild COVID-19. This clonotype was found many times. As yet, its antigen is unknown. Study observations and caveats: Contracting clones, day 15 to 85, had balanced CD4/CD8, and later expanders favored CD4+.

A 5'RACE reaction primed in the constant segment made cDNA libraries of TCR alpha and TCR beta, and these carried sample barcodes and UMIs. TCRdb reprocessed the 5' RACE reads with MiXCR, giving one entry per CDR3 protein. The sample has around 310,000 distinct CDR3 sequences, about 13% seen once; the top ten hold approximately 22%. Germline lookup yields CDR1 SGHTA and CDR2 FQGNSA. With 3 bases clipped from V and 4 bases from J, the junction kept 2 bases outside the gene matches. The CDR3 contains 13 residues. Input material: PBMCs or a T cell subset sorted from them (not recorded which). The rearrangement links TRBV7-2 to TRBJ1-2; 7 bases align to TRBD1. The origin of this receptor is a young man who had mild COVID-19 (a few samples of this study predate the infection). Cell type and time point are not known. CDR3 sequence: CASSLDRTYGYTF. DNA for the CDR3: TGTGCCAGCAGCTTGGACAGGACCTATGGCTACACCTTC.